This TCR beta chain was identified during a study of human T cells and chemical hapten exposure (TCRdb year 2021). Some background on the complete study: For sensitization, 2% DPC in acetone was applied to a 2 cm by 2 cm area of upper inner arm skin. Weekly therapeutic DPC doses were additionally applied to the scalp of patients throughout the roughly 26-week study period. Patch testing on the upper back used Finn chambers containing 0.01% DPC, with scoring done after 6 days according to International Contact Dermatitis Research Group standards. Alopecia areata with under or over 50% scalp involvement, alopecia totalis and alopecia universalis were represented in the patient cohort, which was mostly female. Libraries were combined into a pool for sequencing, and differences in TCR yield between samples came mainly from small differences in library volumes within the pool. This study followed changes in the peripheral blood TCR repertoire in vivo during primary and secondary sensitization of alopecia patients to the hapten diphenylcyclopropenone (DPC). Blood was sampled from patients pre-sensitization (week 0) and at 2, 6 and about 24 weeks after DPC sensitization. Under 30 alopecia patients gave blood for TCR sequencing at one to four time points (pre-sensitization, 2, 6 and 24 weeks).

The sample's time point label is to be understood as: pre-sensitization, week 0. The sample's treatment or condition label, in plain terms: therapeutic diphenylcyclopropenone sensitization with weekly scalp DPC. At each patch-test visit, blood was drawn before the patch test was applied. Eligible patients were aged 18 to 70, diagnosed with alopecia, deemed suitable for DPC therapy, and excluded if pregnant. Total RNA was extracted from unfractionated whole blood collected in Tempus Blood RNA tubes. The library was generated by RACE. TCRdb lists the instrument as NextSeq 500. During library preparation, unique molecular identifiers were attached to individual cDNA molecules so that TCRs could be counted in a quantitative, reproducible way. Both TCR alpha and TCR beta chains were sequenced from each blood RNA sample. The authors processed their data as follows. A median of roughly 99,000 TCRs per sample was observed, with a range of about 20,000 to 690,600. V, J and CDR3 annotation of the TCR reads was carried out using the Decombinator software suite. For PS versus PT1 abundance plots, all samples were subsampled to the same number of TCRs (28,000). TCRs were defined as expanded if absent before sensitization and observed at least eight times at the 2-week time point. Starting from the raw public reads, TCRdb applied fastp trimming at Q25, assembled clones with MiXCR and retained in-frame beta chains. Rows are unified per CDR3 protein, each entry keeping the most common DNA and genes. The V and J calls and clone size are TCRdb's, not the authors'. The table for this sample lists about 80,000 distinct CDR3 sequences; around 15% of them were counted only once. The ten largest clones represent 3.5% to 6% of the sample.

Inclusive of the bounding cysteine and phenylalanine, the CDR3 is 15 residues long. Only the CDR3 region is kept as DNA, spanning 45 bases read in frame from base 1. The germline V gene (reference sequence) gives CDR1 as DFQATT and CDR2 as SNEGSKA. The junction shows trimming of 6 bases on V and 0 bases on J, plus 17 bases between the germline ends. This clonotype was picked up a small number of times. Its antigen is still unknown. There are no base qualities to consult, and no much larger clone falls within one base. What the work shows at the level of the full study, not this receptor alone: Compared with pre-sensitization or healthy control sets, expanded TCRs formed significantly more large CDR3 similarity clusters, which is consistent with antigen-driven responses. Patch test score correlated positively with the number of PT1 expanded TCRs, reaching significance at thresholds 8, 16 and 32 but not at 4. Repeated subsampling changed both the strength of the expansion versus patch-test correlation and the threshold at which the correlation became significant. DPC sensitization did not change how many TCRs were above 1 in 1000 frequency, and no evidence was found of alterations in global repertoire structure. Because every patient had alopecia, a presumed autoimmune disease, the patients' immune response might differ from that of healthy individuals.

This receptor was taken from a woman in her forties or fifties with alopecia areata. Some clones in this sample may be carry-over from other donors' samples. Sample: whole blood, taken in connection with sensitization to the hapten diphenylcyclopropenone (DPC). Here the chain combines TRBV20-1 and TRBJ1-1, with TRBD1 perhaps the D gene, on 5 matching bases. The DNA sequence is TGCAGTGCCGTGAGGGGTTTGGTAATGAACACTGAAGCTTTCTTT. Its protein product is CSAVRGLVMNTEAFF.